A single sample is the source of the 7 T cell receptor beta chains below, sequenced in a study of blood T cell repertoires in COVID-19. Only in-frame clones appear in the TCRdb table, and some are missing; sequencing was by immunoSEQ multiplex PCR. Of around 130,000 clones listed, about 84% are singletons. Sample: peripheral blood. The receptor source for this set is a woman aged 60-75 years with acute or convalescent COVID-19.

The chain joins TRBV27 to TRBJ1-3, with TRBD1 as a possible D gene (6 bases). Trimming removed 5 bases at V and 2 bases at J, with 13 bases between. The CDR3 spans 15 residues. Germline V lookup: CDR1 MNHEY, CDR2 SMNVEV (reference sequence). The CDR3 loop reads CASSQGLLAGNTIYF. In DNA, the CDR3 is TGTGCCAGCAGTCAGGGGCTCTTGGCTGGAAACACCATATATTTT.

This rearrangement joins TRBV27 to TRBJ1-2; the D is unclear. Germline values: CDR1 MNHEY, CDR2 SMNVEV (reference sequence). There are 16 residues in the CDR3. With 5 bases removed from V and 0 bases from J, the gap between germline ends came to 16 bases. DNA of the CDR3: TGTGCCAGCAGTCCCCTTCCGCCAGGCCCTAACTATGGCTACACCTTC. The encoded protein is CASSPLPPGPNYGYTF.

The chain is built from TRBV19 and TRBJ1-4; perhaps TRBD1 as D (5 bases). V lost 3 bases and J 4 bases, leaving 9 bases between the germline ends. Germline CDR1 LNHDA, CDR2 SQIVND (reference sequence). This CDR3 spans 14 amino acids. The CDR3 nucleotides are TGTGCCAGTAGTATTGACAGTCATAATGAAAAACTGTTTTTT. It is translated as CASSIDSHNEKLFF.

V and J are TRBV7-3 and TRBJ2-5; 8 bases agree with TRBD2. V trimming: 5 bases; J trimming: 3 bases; junction bases outside the gene matches: 2. The CDR3 has 13 amino acids. CDR1 is SGHTA and CDR2 is FQGTGA in the germline V gene. The CDR3 here is CASSNSGEETQYF. CDR3 DNA sequence: TGTGCCAGCAGCAATAGCGGGGAAGAGACCCAGTACTTC.

The chain uses TRBV27 and TRBJ2-3, with TRBD2 identical over 10 bases. Germline V gives CDR1 MNHEY, CDR2 SMNVEV (reference sequence). V lost 6 bases to trimming and J lost 3 bases; unmatched junction nucleotides: 15. The CDR3 contains 18 residues. In DNA form, the CDR3 reads TGTGCCAGCAGCCCCGTTAACGCACTAGCGGGGCGTACAGATACGCAGTATTTT. It specifies CASSPVNALAGRTDTQYF.

The chain couples TRBV6-5 to TRBJ2-1; 7 bases fit TRBD2. The CDR3 contains 14 residues. J was trimmed by 4 bases and V by 9 bases; bases with no gene match: 9. Germline-derived CDR1 and CDR2 are MNHEY and SVGAGI. The DNA of the CDR3 is TGTGCCAGACAGCTCAGCGGGGCTTACAATGAGCAGTTCTTC. Translation gives CARQLSGAYNEQFF.

This sequence joins TRBV5-1 and TRBJ2-2; 12 bases line up with TRBD2. V trimming: 2 bases; J trimming: 0 bases; junction bases outside the gene matches: 11. The CDR3 is made up of 20 amino acids. Germline-derived CDR1 and CDR2 are SGHRS and YFSETQ. The CDR3 is CASSFIRTSGVASNTGELFF. The CDR3 DNA follows: TGCGCCAGCAGCTTTATCAGGACTAGCGGGGTAGCCTCGAACACCGGGGAGCTGTTTTTT.